The T cell receptor (beta chain) described here comes from a study of molecular identifiers for immune sequencing clone quantification. The germline CDR1 and CDR2 sequences are LNHDA and SQIVND (reference sequence). J gave up 6 bases and V 5 bases, and 9 bases lay outside the gene matches. The CDR3 contains 15 residues. TCRdb re-called the PCR reads with MiXCR, one entry per CDR3 protein. The sample lists about 100,000 distinct CDR3 sequences; around 33% were seen once. The origin of this receptor is a human donor in good health. Some libraries in this study had Jurkat cell RNA spiked in. Material: naive CD8+ T cells from blood, with Jurkat cell RNA spiked in. Subset given: FACS-sorted CD8+CD4-CCR7+CD45RA+ naive T cells. This chain connects TRBV19 to TRBJ2-1; 8 bases map to TRBD2. CDR3 DNA sequence: TGTGCCAGTAGTCTGTTCGAGGCGGGAGGCAATGAGCAGTTCTTC. Amino acids: CASSLFEAGGNEQFF. Combining the CDR3 with reference TRBV19 and TRBJ2-1 gives the whole variable domain DGGITQSPKYLFRKEGQNVTLSCEQNLNHDAMYWYRQDPGQGLRLIYYSQIVNDFQKGDIAEGYSVSREKKESFPLTVTSAQKNPTAFYLCASSLFEAGGNEQFFGPGTRLTVL.